This T cell receptor (beta chain) was identified in a study of T cell responses to AZD1222 COVID-19 vaccine. Assay: immunoSEQ multiplex PCR; the TCRdb copy retains only in-frame clones and omits some. The table has about 140,000 clones, approximately 90% seen once. The V and J ends lost 2 bases and 6 bases respectively, with 19 bases between them. CDR3 length equals 17 residues. Germline V gene data show CDR1 as KGHSH and CDR2 as LQKENI. The receptor comes from an adult in good health. V is TRBV18 and J is TRBJ1-4; the D is unclear. The sequencing used peripheral blood, collected on day 0 of AZD1222 vaccination. In nucleotides, the CDR3 is TGTGCCAGCTCACCAATACTCGGCACTTCACGGGATGAAAAACTGTTTTTT. This codes for CASSPILGTSRDEKLFF.